This TCR beta chain was retrieved from a study of T cell responses to AZD1222 COVID-19 vaccine. Looked up from germline, CDR1 is WNHNN and CDR2 is SYGVQD (reference sequence). The CDR3 runs to 15 residues. Deletions cut 1 base from V and 2 bases from J, with 9 bases between. Clones were sequenced by immunoSEQ multiplex PCR, and TCRdb holds only the in-frame ones, with some missing. The data show around 160,000 clones, around four fifths seen once. Study-level results: Receipt of two AZD1222 doses was followed by a rise in Spike-specific TCR breadth and depth. Mapped onto spike, vaccine-associated CD4 TCRs spanned it and were dominant at 160-218 and 743-854.

Points on this clone: What it recognizes is unknown.

The clonotype comes from an adult in good health. This chain links TRBV10-1 with TRBJ1-3; a weak D match, TRBD1 (6 bases). The sample in question was peripheral blood, obtained on day 0 of MenACWY control vaccination. The CDR3 sequence is CASSEFGGPGNTIYF. DNA for the CDR3: TGCGCCAGCAGTGAGTTCGGGGGGCCTGGAAACACCATATATTTT.